The entry that follows covers one T cell receptor (beta chain) sequence. The sample comes from a study of control samples from healthy donors and cancer patients. This CDR3 contains 17 residues. Germline assignment: CDR1 MGHRA and CDR2 YSYEKL. V was cut by 4 bases and J by 0 bases, with 15 bases left in between. The protocol was immunoSEQ multiplex PCR, while the TCRdb copy is restricted to in-frame clones and leaves out a portion. Of about 130,000 clones listed, around 90% are singletons. This receptor was obtained from a man aged 18 to 29 in good health. The chain joins TRBV4-1 to TRBJ1-4; D is unresolved. The sample was blood. The CDR3 coding sequence is TGCGCCAGCAGCCGCTGGTCGATCTCTGCAACTAATGAAAAACTGTTTTTT. Protein product: CASSRWSISATNEKLFF.